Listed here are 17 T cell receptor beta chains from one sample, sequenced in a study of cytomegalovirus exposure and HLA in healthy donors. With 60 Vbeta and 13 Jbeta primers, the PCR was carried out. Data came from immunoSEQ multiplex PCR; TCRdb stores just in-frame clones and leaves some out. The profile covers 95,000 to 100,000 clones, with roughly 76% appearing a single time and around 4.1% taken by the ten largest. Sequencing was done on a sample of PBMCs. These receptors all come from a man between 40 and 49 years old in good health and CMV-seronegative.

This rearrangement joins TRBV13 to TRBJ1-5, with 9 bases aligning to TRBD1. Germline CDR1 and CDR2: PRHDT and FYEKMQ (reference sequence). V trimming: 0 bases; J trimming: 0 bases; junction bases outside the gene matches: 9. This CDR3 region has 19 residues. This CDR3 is CASSLGPGQGFDSNQPQHF. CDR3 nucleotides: TGTGCCAGCAGCTTAGGGCCGGGACAGGGTTTTGATAGCAATCAGCCCCAGCATTTT.

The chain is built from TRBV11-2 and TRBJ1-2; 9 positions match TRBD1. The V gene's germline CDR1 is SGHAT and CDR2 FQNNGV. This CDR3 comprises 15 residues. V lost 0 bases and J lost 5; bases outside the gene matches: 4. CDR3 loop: CASSLEGTGMYGYTF. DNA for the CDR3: TGTGCCAGCAGCTTAGAAGGGACAGGGATGTATGGCTACACCTTC.

The chain's CDR3 is CASSHEPLGQGFGGQPQHF. CDR3 nucleotides: TGTGCCAGCTCCCATGAGCCCTTGGGACAGGGATTTGGAGGTCAGCCCCAGCATTTT. The rearrangement links TRBV5-5 to TRBJ1-5, with 9 bases identical to TRBD1. The CDR3 sequence is 19 residues long. V gave up 7 bases and J gave up 6 bases; unmatched junction bases: 23. CDR1 SGHKS and CDR2 YYEKEE come from the germline V gene (reference sequence).

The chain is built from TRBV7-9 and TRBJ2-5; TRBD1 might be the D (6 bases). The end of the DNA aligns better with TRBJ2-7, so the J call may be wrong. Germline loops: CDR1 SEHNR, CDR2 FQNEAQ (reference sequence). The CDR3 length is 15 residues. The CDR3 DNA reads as TGTGCCAGCAGCCCCGGACAGCCCGACTCCTACGAGCAGTACTTC. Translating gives CASSPGQPDSYEQYF.

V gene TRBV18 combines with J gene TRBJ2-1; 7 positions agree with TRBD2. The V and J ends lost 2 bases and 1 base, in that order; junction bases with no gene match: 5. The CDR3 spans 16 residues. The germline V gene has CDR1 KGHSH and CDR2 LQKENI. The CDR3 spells CASSPTRGVSYNEQFF. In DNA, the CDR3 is TGTGCCAGCTCACCAACCCGGGGGGTATCCTACAATGAGCAGTTCTTC.

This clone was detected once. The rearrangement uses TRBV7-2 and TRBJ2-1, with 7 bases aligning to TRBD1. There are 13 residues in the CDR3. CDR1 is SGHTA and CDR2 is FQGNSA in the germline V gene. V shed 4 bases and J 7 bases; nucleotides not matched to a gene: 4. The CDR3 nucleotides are TGTGCCAGCAGCTCTCGACAGGGAAATGAGCAGTTCTTC. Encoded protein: CASSSRQGNEQFF. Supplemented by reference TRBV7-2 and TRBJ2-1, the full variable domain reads GAGVSQSPSNKVTEKGKDVELRCDPISGHTALYWYRQSLGQGLEFLIYFQGNSAPDKSGLPSDRFSAERTGGSVSTLTIQRTQQEDSAVYLCASSSRQGNEQFFGPGTRLTVL.

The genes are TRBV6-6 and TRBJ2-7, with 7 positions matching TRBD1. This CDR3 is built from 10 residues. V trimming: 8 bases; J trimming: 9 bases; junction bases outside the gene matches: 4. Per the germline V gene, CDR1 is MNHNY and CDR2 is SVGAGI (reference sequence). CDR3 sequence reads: CASPRTGQYV. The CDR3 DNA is TGTGCCAGCCCGCGGACAGGGCAGTACGTC.

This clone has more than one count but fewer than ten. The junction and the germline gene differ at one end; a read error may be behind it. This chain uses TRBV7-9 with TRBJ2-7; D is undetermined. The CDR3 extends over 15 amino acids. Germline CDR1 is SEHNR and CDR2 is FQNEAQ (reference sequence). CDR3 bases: TGTTCCAGCAGCTTAGAACCAGGCAGCTCCTACGAGCAGTACTTC. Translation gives CSSSLEPGSSYEQYF. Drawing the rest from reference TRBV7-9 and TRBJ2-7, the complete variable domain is DTGVSQNPRHKITKRGQNVTFRCDPISEHNRLYWYRQTLGQGPEFLTYFQNEAQLEKSRLLSDRFSAERPKGSFSTLEIQRTEQGDSAMYLCSSSLEPGSSYEQYFGPGTRLTVT.

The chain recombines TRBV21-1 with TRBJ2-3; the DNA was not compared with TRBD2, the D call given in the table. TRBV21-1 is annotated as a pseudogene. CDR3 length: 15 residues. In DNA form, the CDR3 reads TGTGCCAGCAGCACCGGGGGTTCTAGCACAGATACGCAGTATTTT. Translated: CASSTGGSSTDTQYF.

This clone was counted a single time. The CDR3 loop reads CASSLLALFNNEQFF. The CDR3, as DNA: TGTGCCAGCAGTTTACTAGCGCTATTCAACAATGAGCAGTTCTTC. This rearrangement joins TRBV27 to TRBJ2-1; tentative D call: TRBD2 (6 bases). Looked up from germline, CDR1 is MNHEY and CDR2 is SMNVEV (reference sequence). V dropped 2 bases and J dropped 5 bases, with 13 bases sitting between them. The CDR3 contains 15 residues.

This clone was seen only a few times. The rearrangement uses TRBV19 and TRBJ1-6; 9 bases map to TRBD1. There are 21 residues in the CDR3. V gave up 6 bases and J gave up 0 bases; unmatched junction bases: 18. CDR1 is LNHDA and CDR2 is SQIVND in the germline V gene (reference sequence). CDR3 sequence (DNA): TGTGCCAGTAGGGGAAGCTTCAACACAGGGGGCGCGAGCTCCTATAATTCACCCCTCCACTTT. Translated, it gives CASRGSFNTGGASSYNSPLHF.

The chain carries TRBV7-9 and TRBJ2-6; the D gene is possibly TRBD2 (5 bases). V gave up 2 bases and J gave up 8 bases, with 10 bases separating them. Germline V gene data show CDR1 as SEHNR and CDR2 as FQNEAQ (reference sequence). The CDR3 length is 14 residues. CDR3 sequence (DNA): TGTGCCAGCAGCTTACCGGGGAAGACCAACGTCCTGACTTTC. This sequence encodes CASSLPGKTNVLTF.

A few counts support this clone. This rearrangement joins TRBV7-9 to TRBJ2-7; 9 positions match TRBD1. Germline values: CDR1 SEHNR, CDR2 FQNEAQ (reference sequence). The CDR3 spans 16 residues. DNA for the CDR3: TGTTCCAGCAGCTCGCAGGGGACAGGGATCCCCTACGAGCAGTACGTC. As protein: CSSSSQGTGIPYEQYV.

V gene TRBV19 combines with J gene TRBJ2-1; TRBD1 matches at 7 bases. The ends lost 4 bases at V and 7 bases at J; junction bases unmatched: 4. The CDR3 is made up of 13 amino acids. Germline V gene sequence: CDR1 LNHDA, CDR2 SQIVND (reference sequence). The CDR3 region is CASSKGQRNEQFF. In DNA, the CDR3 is TGTGCCAGTAGTAAGGGACAGCGGAATGAGCAGTTCTTC.

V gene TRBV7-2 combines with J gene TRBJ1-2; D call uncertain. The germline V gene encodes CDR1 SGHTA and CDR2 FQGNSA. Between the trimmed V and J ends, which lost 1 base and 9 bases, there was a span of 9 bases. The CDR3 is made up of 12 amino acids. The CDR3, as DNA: TGTGCCAGCAGCTTAGAGCGGGTCAGCTACACCTTC. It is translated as CASSLERVSYTF.

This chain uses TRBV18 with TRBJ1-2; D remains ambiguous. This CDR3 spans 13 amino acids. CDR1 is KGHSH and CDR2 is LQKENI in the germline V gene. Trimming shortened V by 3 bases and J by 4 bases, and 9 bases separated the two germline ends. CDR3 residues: CASSPPSGYGYTF. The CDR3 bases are TGTGCCAGCTCACCTCCCTCCGGCTATGGCTACACCTTC.

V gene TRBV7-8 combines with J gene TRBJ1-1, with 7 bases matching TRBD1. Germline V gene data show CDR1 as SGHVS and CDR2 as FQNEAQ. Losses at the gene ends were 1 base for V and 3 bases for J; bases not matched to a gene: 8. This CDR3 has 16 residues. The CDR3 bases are TGTGCCAGCAGCTTAGAGGGGGCCTTTGAGGACACTGAAGCTTTCTTT. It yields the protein CASSLEGAFEDTEAFF. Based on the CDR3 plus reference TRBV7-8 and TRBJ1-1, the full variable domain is GAGVSQSPRYKVAKRGQDVALRCDPISGHVSLFWYQQALGQGPEFLTYFQNEAQLDKSGLPSDRFFAERPEGSVSTLKIQRTQQEDSAVYLCASSLEGAFEDTEAFFGQGTRLTVV.